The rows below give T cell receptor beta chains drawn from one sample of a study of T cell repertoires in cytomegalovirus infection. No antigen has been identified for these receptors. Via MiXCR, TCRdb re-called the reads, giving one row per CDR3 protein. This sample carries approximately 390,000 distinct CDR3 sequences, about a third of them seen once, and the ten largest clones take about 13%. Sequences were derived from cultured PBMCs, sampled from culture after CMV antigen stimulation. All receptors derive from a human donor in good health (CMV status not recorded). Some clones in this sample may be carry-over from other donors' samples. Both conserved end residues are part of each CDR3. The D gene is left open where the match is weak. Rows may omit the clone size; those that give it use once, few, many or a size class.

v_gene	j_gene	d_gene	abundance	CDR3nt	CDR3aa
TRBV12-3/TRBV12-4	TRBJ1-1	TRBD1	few	TGTGCCAGCACCCTAACAGGGGACACTGAAGCTTTCTTT	CASTLTGDTEAFF
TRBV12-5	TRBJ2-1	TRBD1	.	TGTGCTAGTGGTGTGACAGGGGAGGCGGGAGAGCAGTTCTTC	CASGVTGEAGEQFF
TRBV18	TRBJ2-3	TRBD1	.	TGTGCCAGCTCACCGGGACAGGGGGCGCCGGGCACAGATACGCAGTATTTT	CASSPGQGAPGTDTQYF
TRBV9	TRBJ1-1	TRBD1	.	TGTGCCAGCAGCGTCCGGGACAGCCCAACCCGATTT	CASSVRDSPTRF
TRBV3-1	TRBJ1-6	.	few	TGTGCCAGCAGCTGGACGGCCCCGGGAGCACCCCTCCACTTT	CASSWTAPGAPLHF
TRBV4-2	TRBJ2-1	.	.	TGTGCCAGCAGCCAGCCCGGGGTACCTCTACGCAATGAGCAGTTCTTC	CASSQPGVPLRNEQFF
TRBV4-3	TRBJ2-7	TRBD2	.	TGCGCCAGCAGCCAAGATCGGCTAGCGGGAGGCCTCTACGAGCAGTACTTC	CASSQDRLAGGLYEQYF
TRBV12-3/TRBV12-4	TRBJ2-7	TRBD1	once	TGTGCCAGCAGTTTTCGGGGACAGATATCCTACGAGCAGTACTTC	CASSFRGQISYEQYF
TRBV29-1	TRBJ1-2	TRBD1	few	TGCAGCGTTGATAGGGGGCTAGGCTATGGCTACACCTTC	CSVDRGLGYGYTF
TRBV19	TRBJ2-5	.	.	TGTGCCAGTAGTATAGTTCGAGGGGGGCGAGAGACCCAGTACTTC	CASSIVRGGRETQYF
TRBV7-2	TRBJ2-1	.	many	TGTGCCAGCAGCTTCCTAGGCTCCCGCTCCTACAATGAGCAGTTCTTC	CASSFLGSRSYNEQFF
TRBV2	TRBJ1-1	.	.	TGTGCCAGCAGTATCCAGGGGACCACTGAAGCTTTCTTT	CASSIQGTTEAFF
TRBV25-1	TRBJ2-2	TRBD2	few	TGTGCCAGCAGTGCCCCCCCGGGACAGGGGACTAGCGGGAGAATGGTCGGGGAGCTGTTTTTT	CASSAPPGQGTSGRMVGELFF
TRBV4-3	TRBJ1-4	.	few	TGCGCCAGCAGCCAAATCATAATAGCGGATCTAGCTAATGAAAAACTGTTTTTT	CASSQIIIADLANEKLFF
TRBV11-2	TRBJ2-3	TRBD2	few	TGTGCCAGCAGCTTAGTCGGTAGCGGGAAGACAGATACGCAGTATTTT	CASSLVGSGKTDTQYF
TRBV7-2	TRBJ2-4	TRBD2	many	TGTGCCAGCAGCCCTACTAGCGGGTACATTCAGTACTTC	CASSPTSGYIQYF
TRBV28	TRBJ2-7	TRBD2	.	TGTGCCAGCACCCTCGGGAGGGCCGTCTACGAGCAGTACTTC	CASTLGRAVYEQYF
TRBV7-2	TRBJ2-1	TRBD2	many	TGTGCCAGCAGCTCCGGCGGGAGCTCCAATGAGCAGTTCTTC	CASSSGGSSNEQFF
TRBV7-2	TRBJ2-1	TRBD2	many	TGTGCCAGCAGCTTAGAGGGCGGGCGGGGGGGTGGGTTCTTC	CASSLEGGRGGGFF
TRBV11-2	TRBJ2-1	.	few	TGTGCCAGCAGGGGCGCGATAGGGGCTACTTACAATGAGCAGTTCTTC	CASRGAIGATYNEQFF
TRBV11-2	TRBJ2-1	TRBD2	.	TGTGCCAGCAGCTTAGTTGGACTAGCGGGAGCGTACAATGAGCAGTTCTTC	CASSLVGLAGAYNEQFF
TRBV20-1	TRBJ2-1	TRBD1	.	TGCAGTGCTAGACCTATAGGGACAGGGGTATGGGAGCAGTTCTTC	CSARPIGTGVWEQFF
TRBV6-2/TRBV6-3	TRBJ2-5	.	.	TGTGCCAGCAGTATTCGGACGGGGTGGGAGACCCAGTACTTC	CASSIRTGWETQYF
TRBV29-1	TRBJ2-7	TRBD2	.	TGCAGCGTTCGGTTGAGCGGGAGGGAAAGCGACGAGCAGTACTTC	CSVRLSGRESDEQYF
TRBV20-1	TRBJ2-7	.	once	TGCAGTGCTAGTTCCTCGAACTACGAGCAGTACTTC	CSASSSNYEQYF
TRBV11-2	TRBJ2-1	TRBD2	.	TGTGCCAGCACCTTTGGACTAGCGTTCTACAATGAGCAGTTCTTC	CASTFGLAFYNEQFF
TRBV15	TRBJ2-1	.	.	TGTGCCACCAGCAGAGTAGACCATGAGCAGTTCTTC	CATSRVDHEQFF